Detailed here is one T cell receptor beta chain. Its antigen is unknown. This specimen belongs to a study of vaccination effects on CD4 cells after COVID-19. Across the whole study: A median of 72 days separated the second dose and sampling.

Assay: immunoSEQ multiplex PCR; the TCRdb copy retains only in-frame clones and omits some. The sample records approximately 61,000 clones, less than 80% being singletons. V was clipped by 0 bases and J by 4 bases, with 13 bases between them. CDR3 size: 15 residues. The germline V gene encodes CDR1 SGHRS and CDR2 YFSETQ. On approximately day 9 of culture, CD4+ T cells were separated out. Either the mRNA-1273 or the BNT162b2 vaccine was given to participants as two doses. Study-level points and caveats: Clones induced by infection and by vaccine showed marked clonal contraction late after vaccination.

The material was CD4+ T cells from PBMCs cultured without peptide, obtained after COVID-19 vaccination. This sequence was found in a human donor who received a COVID-19 vaccine. This sequence joins TRBV5-1 and TRBJ1-1, with D perhaps TRBD1 (5 bases). CDR3 sequence: CASSLADSSGTEAFF. CDR3 nucleotide sequence: TGCGCCAGCAGCTTGGCCGACAGCTCTGGCACTGAAGCTTTCTTT.